This T cell receptor beta chain derives from a study of T cells in Graves' hyperthyroidism and ophthalmopathy. Orbital computed tomography and thyroid ultrasound, together with serum TRAb and thyroxine and clinical symptoms, were used for diagnoses. CDR1 is DFQATT and CDR2 is SNEGSKA in the germline V gene (reference sequence). The CDR3 spans 14 residues. The trim removed 6 bases at V and 6 bases at J, leaving 10 bases unmatched. What was amplified from RNA transcripts were TCR beta CDR3 regions. During a first-round RT-PCR of the TCR CDR3, the HTBI primer set was used. One entry per CDR3 protein results from TCRdb running MiXCR on the multiplex PCR reads. Seen here are approximately 400,000 distinct CDR3 sequences, roughly 14% observed once, and the top ten hold 8% to 13%.

This rearrangement joins TRBV20-1 to TRBJ2-7, with 11 bases fitting TRBD1. The specimen sequenced was blood. This TCR derives from a woman aged 55-70 years with Graves' hyperthyroidism. The CDR3: CSAPGTGGWREQYF. CDR3 sequence (DNA): TGCAGTGCCCCCGGGACAGGGGGTTGGCGCGAGCAGTACTTC.